This T cell receptor beta chain was sequenced in a study of blood T cell repertoires in COVID-19. Looking at the study overall: Acute and convalescent COVID-19 specimens originated in the United States, Italy and Spain. PBMCs, B-cell-depleted T cells, or T cells provided the cDNA or gDNA that made up the material.

CDR3 length: 16 amino acids. The ends lost 0 bases at V and 5 bases at J; junction bases unmatched: 9. Germline V gene data show CDR1 as MNHEY and CDR2 as SVGAGI. This clone was seen once. In the original analysis: Cell counts per sample came from amplifying reference gene primers. The table came from immunoSEQ multiplex PCR; TCRdb's copy has only in-frame clones and leaves some out. The V and J calls and clone size come from that table; D and trimming were worked out from the DNA. The data hold fewer than 400,000 clones, with roughly 85% observed a single time. The V and J genes are TRBV6-5 and TRBJ2-7; 8 bases are shared with TRBD1. Sequencing input: peripheral blood. The sequence was obtained from a woman younger than 35 with acute or convalescent COVID-19. The CDR3 DNA sequence: TGTGCCAGCAGTTACTCTGGGACAGGTTTTATTAACGAGCAGTACTTC. Translating it yields CASSYSGTGFINEQYF.